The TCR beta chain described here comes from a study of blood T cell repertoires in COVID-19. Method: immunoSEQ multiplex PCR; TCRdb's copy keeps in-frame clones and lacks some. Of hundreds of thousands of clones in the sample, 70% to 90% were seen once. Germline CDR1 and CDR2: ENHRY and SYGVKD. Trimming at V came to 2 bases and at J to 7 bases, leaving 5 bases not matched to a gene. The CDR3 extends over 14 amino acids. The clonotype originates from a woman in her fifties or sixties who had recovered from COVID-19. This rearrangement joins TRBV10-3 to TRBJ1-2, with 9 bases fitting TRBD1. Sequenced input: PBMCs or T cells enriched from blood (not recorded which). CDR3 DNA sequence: TGTGCCATCAGTGAGAATAGGGACAGGGCTGGCTACACCTTC. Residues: CAISENRDRAGYTF.